This T cell receptor (beta chain) is drawn from a study of cytomegalovirus exposure and HLA in healthy donors. Study-wide points: In a later analysis, DRB1 alleles had the most associated TCRs; HLA-C alleles the fewest. In an earlier analysis, productive rearrangement rates for most beta V segments clustered near 87% or 30%. HLA alleles were associated with 15,000 to 20,000 TCR beta sequences in a later analysis at 0.05 false discovery rate.

PCR was performed using 60 Vbeta and 13 Jbeta primers. Original handling: As a later analysis found, there were 70 million to 80 million unique TCR beta chains, of which roughly 11 million were shared. Clones were read by immunoSEQ multiplex PCR, and TCRdb kept only the in-frame ones, dropping some. V, J and clone size were drawn from that table, and D and trimming were deduced from the DNA. The listing contains 200,000 to 250,000 clones. Germline trimming cut 7 bases from V and 4 bases from J; bases unmatched to any gene: 11. Germline-derived CDR1 and CDR2 are MDHEN and SYDVKM. The CDR3 sequence is 15 residues long. A note on this clone: The antigen is unknown.

The sequencing input was PBMCs. The receptor was derived from a girl aged 2-10 years in good health and CMV-seropositive. The gene calls are TRBV28 and TRBJ2-3, with 7 nucleotides matching TRBD2. This CDR3 is CASKGWEGQADTQYF. CDR3 nucleotide sequence: TGTGCCAGCAAGGGGTGGGAGGGCCAGGCAGATACGCAGTATTTT.